This is a list of T cell receptor beta chains from one sample in a study of T cell changes during pregnancy in multiple sclerosis. Libraries were prepared by immunoSEQ multiplex PCR; TCRdb keeps only in-frame clonotypes and omits some of them. The table records roughly 41,000 clones, 85% to 95% of them present only once. The sequencing used CD8+ T cells from peripheral blood mononuclear cells, collected in the third trimester of pregnancy. Receptor source: a female donor with multiple sclerosis, enrolled in a pregnancy study. CDR3s include the opening cysteine and the closing phenylalanine or tryptophan. D genes are given only for firm matches. The size entry is marked missing in some rows and otherwise reads once, few, many or a size class.

d_gene	abundance	j_gene	v_gene	CDR3aa	CDR3nt
TRBD1	-	TRBJ1-5	TRBV19	CASSIDGEDRLSAF	TGTGCCAGTAGTATAGACGGGGAGGACAGGCTATCGGCTTTT
-	-	TRBJ2-1	TRBV19	CASSVFGNEQFF	TGTGCCAGTAGCGTATTCGGGAATGAGCAGTTCTTC
-	-	TRBJ1-5	TRBV6-5	CASSYSYSQPQHF	TGTGCCAGCAGTTACTCGTATTCTCAGCCCCAGCATTTT
TRBD2	once	TRBJ2-7	TRBV4-2	CASSQFYGLAGVEQYF	TGTGCCAGCAGCCAGTTCTACGGACTAGCGGGAGTCGAGCAGTACTTC
TRBD2	-	TRBJ2-5	TRBV6-5	CASSTSGETQYF	TGTGCCAGCAGCACTAGCGGAGAGACCCAGTACTTC
TRBD1	-	TRBJ2-7	TRBV19	CASSLDRGYEQYF	TGTGCCAGTAGTTTAGACAGGGGCTACGAGCAGTACTTC
-	-	TRBJ2-1	TRBV4-3	CASSQVGSSYNEQFF	TGCGCCAGCAGCCAAGTGGGGAGCTCCTACAATGAGCAGTTCTTC
TRBD2	-	TRBJ2-2	TRBV10-2	CASSTGLAGGPAGTGELFF	TGCGCCAGCAGCACGGGACTAGCGGGAGGGCCGGCGGGGACCGGGGAGCTGTTTTTT
-	-	TRBJ2-1	TRBV7-9	CASSLASLASSYNEQFF	TGTGCCAGCAGCTTAGCGTCCCTAGCTAGCTCCTACAATGAGCAGTTCTTC
-	-	TRBJ2-5	TRBV30	CAWCGIDGETQYF	TGTGCCTGGTGCGGGATAGATGGAGAGACCCAGTACTTC
TRBD1	-	TRBJ2-7	TRBV30	CAWGQGSEQYF	TGTGCCTGGGGACAGGGGAGCGAGCAGTACTTC
TRBD2	-	TRBJ2-1	TRBV13	CASSLEGLAGGGEQFF	TGTGCCAGCAGCTTAGAAGGGTTAGCGGGAGGTGGTGAGCAGTTCTTC
TRBD2	-	TRBJ2-2	TRBV28	CASSFPRKGLDINTGELFF	TGTGCCAGCAGTTTTCCTCGAAAGGGACTAGATATAAACACCGGGGAGCTGTTTTTT
TRBD2	-	TRBJ2-7	TRBV4-2	CASSQEIGLAFYEQYF	TGTGCCAGCAGCCAAGAGATAGGACTAGCGTTCTACGAGCAGTACTTC
TRBD1	once	TRBJ2-7	TRBV5-1	CASSAPGQGALEQYF	TGCGCCAGCAGCGCTCCGGGACAGGGGGCGTTGGAGCAGTACTTC
TRBD2	-	TRBJ2-5	TRBV4-1	CASSHRTSGMETQYF	TGCGCCAGCAGCCATAGGACTAGCGGAATGGAGACCCAGTACTTC
TRBD2	-	TRBJ2-1	TRBV28	CASSILAGGGNNEQFF	TGTGCCAGCTCCATCCTAGCGGGGGGGGGAAACAATGAGCAGTTCTTC
TRBD1	-	TRBJ1-2	TRBV11-2	CASSLAEDRAYGYTF	TGTGCCAGCAGCTTAGCCGAGGACAGGGCGTATGGCTACACCTTC
-	once	TRBJ2-3	TRBV9	CASSAREADTQYF	TGTGCCAGCAGCGCCAGGGAAGCAGATACGCAGTATTTT
-	-	TRBJ1-1	TRBV7-3	CASSEDRPTEAFF	TGTGCCAGCAGCGAGGACAGACCCACTGAAGCTTTCTTT
TRBD1	-	TRBJ1-2	TRBV28	CASRGTGGGYTF	TGTGCCAGCCGAGGGACAGGGGGTGGCTACACCTTC
TRBD1	few	TRBJ2-7	TRBV6-6	CASSYSTGGYEQYF	TGTGCCAGCAGTTACTCGACAGGGGGCTACGAGCAGTACTTC
-	-	TRBJ1-1	TRBV6-5	CASSPGFFTEAFF	TGTGCCAGCAGTCCGGGGTTTTTCACTGAAGCTTTCTTT
TRBD1	-	TRBJ1-1	TRBV7-9	CASSSDRGEAEAFF	TGTGCCAGCAGCTCCGACAGGGGAGAAGCTGAAGCTTTCTTT
-	-	TRBJ2-1	TRBV30	CALVPRVNEQFF	TGTGCTCTAGTTCCTAGAGTCAATGAGCAGTTCTTC
TRBD1	-	TRBJ1-1	TRBV28	CASTPGGTEAFF	TGTGCCAGCACTCCAGGGGGAACTGAAGCTTTCTTT
-	-	TRBJ1-6	TRBV28	CASSAQGGTSPLHF	TGTGCCAGCAGTGCCCAGGGCGGTACTTCACCCCTCCACTTT
-	-	TRBJ2-7	TRBV27	CASRLLVGPYEQYF	TGTGCCAGCAGATTACTAGTGGGGCCTTACGAGCAGTACTTC
-	-	TRBJ2-2	TRBV7-8	CASSPGVGATGELFF	TGTGCCAGCAGCCCAGGGGTCGGGGCCACCGGGGAGCTGTTTTTT
-	-	TRBJ1-1	TRBV9	CASSAERSSEAFF	TGTGCCAGCAGCGCGGAGAGATCATCTGAAGCTTTCTTT
-	-	TRBJ2-5	TRBV30	CAWEQGFGGQETQYF	TGTGCCTGGGAACAGGGGTTCGGGGGCCAAGAGACCCAGTACTTC
-	-	TRBJ2-1	TRBV7-9	CASSLIDEQFF	TGTGCCAGCAGCTTAATAGATGAGCAGTTCTTC
TRBD2	-	TRBJ2-1	TRBV29-1	CSVASWLAGDNEQFF	TGCAGCGTTGCCTCGTGGCTAGCGGGCGACAATGAGCAGTTCTTC
-	-	TRBJ1-2	TRBV6-7	CASSFSPQVQGGPYGYTF	TGTGCCAGCAGTTTTTCCCCCCAGGTGCAGGGAGGGCCCTATGGCTACACCTTC
TRBD1	-	TRBJ2-5	TRBV5-1	CASSSGTAETQYF	TGCGCCAGCAGCTCAGGGACAGCAGAGACCCAGTACTTC
-	-	TRBJ2-5	TRBV7-2	CASSSLDGEVGTQYF	TGTGCCAGCAGCTCCCTTGACGGGGAAGTAGGGACCCAGTACTTC
-	-	TRBJ2-4	TRBV28	CASRKNGAKNIQYF	TGTGCCAGCAGGAAGAACGGAGCCAAAAACATTCAGTACTTC
-	-	TRBJ1-1	TRBV27	CASFEEYGNTEAFF	TGTGCCAGCTTCGAGGAATACGGGAACACTGAAGCTTTCTTT
-	-	TRBJ1-2	TRBV5-8	CASSLVPGAGYTF	TGTGCCAGCAGCTTGGTGCCGGGAGCCGGCTACACCTTC
-	once	TRBJ1-2	TRBV4-1	CASSQFVRGNYGYTF	TGCGCCAGCAGCCAATTTGTCCGGGGAAACTATGGCTACACCTTC
-	-	TRBJ2-7	TRBV11-2	CASSFSYEQYF	TGTGCCAGCAGCTTCAGTTACGAGCAGTACTTC
-	-	TRBJ2-7	TRBV19	CASSFSDSYEQYF	TGTGCCAGTAGCTTTAGCGACTCCTACGAGCAGTACTTC
-	-	TRBJ2-1	TRBV19	CASSIARLGHLYNEQFF	TGTGCCAGTAGTATAGCCCGCCTGGGGCATTTATACAATGAGCAGTTCTTC
TRBD1	once	TRBJ2-3	TRBV7-8	CASSPGLGQGLPTDTQYF	TGTGCCAGCAGCCCGGGACTCGGACAGGGGCTCCCCACAGATACGCAGTATTTT
-	-	TRBJ2-3	TRBV29-1	CSVERGANTDTQYF	TGCAGCGTTGAGCGGGGAGCCAACACAGATACGCAGTATTTT
-	-	TRBJ2-7	TRBV27	CASSPRGGYEQYF	TGTGCCAGCAGTCCCCGGGGTGGCTACGAGCAGTACTTC
TRBD1	-	TRBJ2-3	TRBV5-1	CASSFSGTAFTDTQYF	TGCGCCAGCAGCTTCTCCGGGACAGCGTTCACAGATACGCAGTATTTT
TRBD1	-	TRBJ1-3	TRBV4-3	CASSPGQGMDTIYF	TGCGCCAGCAGCCCCGGACAGGGGATGGACACCATATATTTT
TRBD1	once	TRBJ2-7	TRBV11-2	CASSSGTGATEQYF	TGTGCCAGCAGCTCGGGGACAGGGGCGACCGAGCAGTACTTC